The 4 T cell receptor beta chains below all came from one sample that was sequenced in a study of blood T cell repertoires in COVID-19 (dated by TCRdb to about 2020). Library preparation used the immunoSEQ multiplex PCR assay. TCRdb retrieved this table from immuneACCESS and kept in-frame rearrangements only. Not all clones are present; in checked studies, unresolved V genes account for under half, and no reason is known for the remainder. The table for this sample lists roughly 150,000 clones; about 85% of them were counted only once. In total, the top ten clones hold 5.5% to 8% of the sample. The sample taken for sequencing was peripheral blood. Every receptor here comes from an elderly man with COVID-19, enrolled during active disease.

CDR3 sequence reads: CASSFGGANNEQFF. DNA of the CDR3: TGTGCCAGCAGCTTCGGCGGTGCAAACAATGAGCAGTTCTTC. The chain couples TRBV5-5 to TRBJ2-1; D remains ambiguous. The germline CDR1 and CDR2 sequences are SGHKS and YYEKEE (reference sequence). This CDR3 comprises 14 residues. V lost 2 bases and J 5 bases, leaving 11 bases between the germline ends.

V gene TRBV5-1 combines with J gene TRBJ1-3, with D maybe TRBD1 (5 bases). V gave up 4 bases and J gave up 3 bases, with 17 bases separating them. The CDR3 contains 16 residues. Germline CDR1 reads SGHRS; CDR2 reads YFSETQ. The CDR3 spells CASSVDWGRRGNTIYF. The CDR3 DNA sequence: TGCGCCAGCAGCGTGGACTGGGGCCGTCGTGGAAACACCATATATTTT.

This clone was found once. This chain uses TRBV7-9 with TRBJ1-1; D is ambiguous. The V gene's germline CDR1 is SEHNR and CDR2 FQNEAQ (reference sequence). The CDR3 totals 13 residues. Trimming cost V 7 bases and J 2 bases, with 11 bases left between them. In DNA form, the CDR3 reads TGTGCCAGCATCCAAACAGTAAACACTGAAGCTTTCTTT. Its protein product is CASIQTVNTEAFF.

CDR3 loop: CATKRGSWDTEAFF. CDR3 nucleotides: TGTGCCACCAAAAGGGGAAGTTGGGACACTGAAGCTTTCTTT. The chain employs TRBV7-6 and TRBJ1-1; TRBD1 might be the D (5 bases). Germline CDR1 reads SGHVS; CDR2 reads FNYEAQ. This CDR3 has 14 residues. V was clipped by 10 bases and J by 3 bases, with 18 bases between them.